This is a list of T cell receptor beta chains from one sample in a study of blood T cell repertoires in COVID-19. The table came from immunoSEQ multiplex PCR; TCRdb's copy has only in-frame clones and leaves some out. The sample has 200,000 to 250,000 clones; 84% are singletons. Sequenced: PBMCs or T cells enriched from blood (not recorded which). These TCRs come from a man in his fifties or sixties who had recovered from COVID-19. CDR3s include the opening cysteine and the closing phenylalanine or tryptophan. Fields, in order: clone size, D gene, J gene, V gene, CDR3 length, CDR3 DNA, CDR3 protein. D genes are given only for firm matches. Not all rows give a size; the values are once, few, many and, for expanded clones, a class.

size: once; D: .; J: TRBJ2-5; V: TRBV7-2; length: 12; DNA: TGTGCCAGCAGCTTCGGGAAAGAGACCCAGTACTTC; CDR3: CASSFGKETQYF
size: .; D: TRBD1; J: TRBJ1-5; V: TRBV3-1/TRBV3-2; length: 15; DNA: TGTGCCAGCAGCGCCAACCGGGACAGAAATCAGCCCCAGCATTTT; CDR3: CASSANRDRNQPQHF
size: .; D: TRBD1; J: TRBJ1-1; V: TRBV6-2/TRBV6-3; length: 12; DNA: TGTGCCAGCAGTTACGACAGGGGGCACGCTTTCTTT; CDR3: CASSYDRGHAFF
size: .; D: TRBD2; J: TRBJ2-5; V: TRBV18; length: 20; DNA: TGTGCCAGCTCACCCATGACTAGCGGGGGGGCCGTGGTGTTCCAAGAGACCCAGTACTTC; CDR3: CASSPMTSGGAVVFQETQYF
size: .; D: .; J: TRBJ2-7; V: TRBV6-5; length: 14; DNA: TGTGCCAGCAGTTCCGGACAGCATTTAGGCGAGCAGTACTTC; CDR3: CASSSGQHLGEQYF
size: many; D: .; J: TRBJ1-5; V: TRBV10-2; length: 13; DNA: TGCGCCAGCAGTGGACAGGGCAATCAGCCCCAGCATTTT; CDR3: CASSGQGNQPQHF
size: .; D: TRBD1; J: TRBJ2-1; V: TRBV19; length: 15; DNA: TGTGCCAGTAGTAACCGACAGGGATCCTACAATGAGCAGTTCTTC; CDR3: CASSNRQGSYNEQFF
size: .; D: TRBD1; J: TRBJ2-1; V: TRBV30; length: 15; DNA: TGTGCCTGGAGTGGGGACAGTTCGGCCTACAATGAGCAGTTCTTC; CDR3: CAWSGDSSAYNEQFF
size: .; D: .; J: TRBJ2-1; V: TRBV10-3; length: 12; DNA: TGTGCCATCAGGCGAGGGAACAATGAGCAGTTCTTC; CDR3: CAIRRGNNEQFF
size: .; D: .; J: TRBJ2-7; V: TRBV19; length: 14; DNA: TGTGCCAGTAGTCCCGAACGACAAAGCTACGAGCAGTACTTC; CDR3: CASSPERQSYEQYF
size: .; D: TRBD1; J: TRBJ2-2; V: TRBV27; length: 15; DNA: TGTGCCAGCAGTAAACAGGGGGCGAACACCGGGGAGCTGTTTTTT; CDR3: CASSKQGANTGELFF
size: .; D: .; J: TRBJ2-3; V: TRBV7-9; length: 13; DNA: TGTGCCAGCAGCTTAACCGCGGCAGATACGCAGTATTTT; CDR3: CASSLTAADTQYF
size: few; D: .; J: TRBJ2-7; V: TRBV7-7; length: 15; DNA: TGTGCTAGCAGCTTAGCCCAGGGCGAATCCTACGAGCAGTACTTC; CDR3: CASSLAQGESYEQYF
size: few; D: TRBD2; J: TRBJ2-3; V: TRBV29-1; length: 14; DNA: TGCAGCGTGCCCCTCGGGGGGAACACAGATACGCAGTATTTT; CDR3: CSVPLGGNTDTQYF
size: .; D: TRBD1; J: TRBJ1-2; V: TRBV15; length: 15; DNA: TGTGCCACCAGCAGAGGCTCAGGGGGCGCTTATGGCTACACCTTC; CDR3: CATSRGSGGAYGYTF
size: .; D: .; J: TRBJ2-4; V: TRBV19; length: 14; DNA: TGTGCCAGTGGGCTCCCGGAGGGGGCCGGCATTCAGTACTTC; CDR3: CASGLPEGAGIQYF
size: .; D: TRBD1; J: TRBJ1-2; V: TRBV19; length: 16; DNA: TGTGCCAGTAGTACTTCGGGGACAGGGCCTTTCTATGGCTACACCTTC; CDR3: CASSTSGTGPFYGYTF
size: .; D: .; J: TRBJ2-7; V: TRBV18; length: 15; DNA: TGTGCCAGCTCACCCCAATTCGATTCAGGGAACGAGCAGTACTTC; CDR3: CASSPQFDSGNEQYF
size: once; D: .; J: TRBJ1-5; V: TRBV7-9; length: 13; DNA: TGTGCCAGCAGCTTTGGCTCTTTACAGCCCCAGCATTTT; CDR3: CASSFGSLQPQHF
size: .; D: .; J: TRBJ1-5; V: TRBV19; length: 13; DNA: TGTGCCAGTAGTATCCCGGGGAACCAGCCCCAGCATTTT; CDR3: CASSIPGNQPQHF
size: .; D: .; J: TRBJ1-5; V: TRBV6-1; length: 13; DNA: TGTGCCAGCAGTGAAGGGGGAGGTCAGCCCCAGCATTTT; CDR3: CASSEGGGQPQHF
size: .; D: .; J: TRBJ1-2; V: TRBV11-1; length: 14; DNA: TGTGCCAGCAGCACGACAGTAGCTAACTATGGCTACACCTTC; CDR3: CASSTTVANYGYTF
size: few; D: TRBD1; J: TRBJ2-7; V: TRBV27; length: 15; DNA: TGTGCCAGCAGTTTAAAGGGACAGGGGGCTTACGAGCAGTACTTC; CDR3: CASSLKGQGAYEQYF